The TCR beta chain under discussion was sequenced for a study of human T cells and chemical hapten exposure. Remarks on this clonotype: The antigen remains unidentified.

Study conclusions and caveats: Patch test scores rose with PT1 expanded TCR counts, a positive correlation. TCRs at high frequency, those above 1 in 1000, did not change with DPC sensitization.

As for time point: patch test 2, 6 weeks after DPC sensitization. Treatment denoted: therapeutic diphenylcyclopropenone sensitization with weekly scalp DPC. TCRdb reprocessed the RACE reads via MiXCR and lists one record per CDR3 protein. The sample carries more than 70,000 distinct CDR3 sequences, 11% recorded once. CDR1 and CDR2 (germline): SGHDT, YYEEEE. The CDR3 loop spans 14 amino acids. V was pared by 4 bases and J by 0 bases, with 11 bases between. Sequencing was performed on whole blood, taken in connection with sensitization to the hapten diphenylcyclopropenone (DPC). The V gene is TRBV5-6, the J gene TRBJ2-7, with D tentatively TRBD1 (6 bases). The receptor comes from a man aged 18 to 29 with alopecia areata. Some clones in this sample may be carry-over from other donors' samples. The CDR3 sequence is CASSIRDTSYEQYF. CDR3 in DNA: TGTGCCAGCAGCATCCGGGACACCTCCTACGAGCAGTACTTC.